Each of the 29 T cell receptor beta chains below was sequenced from the same sample in a study of long-term antiretroviral therapy in people with HIV. The assay used was immunoSEQ (version v3.0), run at survey level. Only in-frame clones appear in the TCRdb table, and some are missing; sequencing was by immunoSEQ multiplex PCR. In the table there are under 30,000 clones, about 79% of which are singletons. The input for sequencing was unsorted PBMCs, taken 0.7 years before starting antiretroviral therapy. These receptors were taken from a man younger than 40 with HIV.

The V call is TRBV7-9, the J call TRBJ1-2, with no clear D. The germline CDR1 and CDR2 sequences are SEHNR and FQNEAQ (reference sequence). The CDR3 extends over 13 amino acids. V shed 1 base and J shed 10 bases, with 13 bases lying between them. The CDR3, as DNA: TGTGCCAGCAGCTTAGGGGTTATAGAGGTCTACACCTTC. The encoded protein is CASSLGVIEVYTF.

The chain employs TRBV5-4 and TRBJ2-7, with D perhaps matching TRBD1 or TRBD2 (5 bases each). The germline V and J ends were trimmed by 4 bases and 3 bases, with 14 bases remaining between them. The germline CDR1 and CDR2 sequences are SGHNT and YYREEE (reference sequence). The CDR3 totals 14 residues. The chain's CDR3 is CASSGPGTRYEQYF. As DNA, the CDR3 is TGTGCCAGCAGCGGCCCCGGGACCCGCTACGAGCAGTACTTC.

This sequence joins TRBV5-6 and TRBJ2-7, with D tentatively TRBD2 (5 bases). The CDR3 spans 15 residues. Trimming left V 3 bases short and J 3 bases short, with 16 bases between. Germline CDR1 and CDR2: SGHDT and YYEEEE. The chain's CDR3 is CASSYLGGPDYEQYF. In DNA form, the CDR3 reads TGTGCCAGCAGCTATTTGGGCGGGCCTGACTACGAGCAGTACTTC. The variable domain in full, completed from reference TRBV5-6 and TRBJ2-7, reads DAGVTQSPTHLIKTRGQQVTLRCSPKSGHDTVSWYQQALGQGPQFIFQYYEEEERQRGNFPDRFSGHQFPNYSSELNVNALLLGDSALYLCASSYLGGPDYEQYFGPGTRLTVT.

The gene calls are TRBV29-1 and TRBJ1-2; D possibly corresponds to TRBD1 (5 bases). V lost 0 bases and J 8 bases, leaving 10 bases between the germline ends. CDR1 is SQVTM and CDR2 is ANQGSEA in the germline V gene. This CDR3 contains 12 residues. This chain's CDR3 is CSVEEGEKGYTF. The CDR3 nucleotides are TGCAGCGTTGAAGAAGGGGAGAAGGGCTACACCTTC.

The chain recombines TRBV10-3 with TRBJ2-7; D is possibly TRBD1 (5 bases). The CDR3 has 12 residues. Trimming left V 5 bases short and J 4 bases short, with 9 bases between. Germline lookup yields CDR1 ENHRY and CDR2 SYGVKD. CDR3 loop: CAISSDKYEQYF. DNA of the CDR3: TGTGCCATCAGTTCGGACAAATACGAGCAGTACTTC.

The chain recombines TRBV11-1 with TRBJ1-6; no clear D. The V end lost 5 bases, the J end lost 0 bases, and 11 bases lay between the germline ends. Germline V lookup: CDR1 SGHAT, CDR2 FQDESV (reference sequence). This CDR3 has 16 amino acids. The CDR3 region has the DNA TGTGCCAGCAGCCTAGGCAGGAGCTCCTATAATTCACCCCTCCACTTT. Encoded protein: CASSLGRSSYNSPLHF.

Only one count was recorded for this clone. The V call is TRBV5-1, the J call TRBJ2-7; 9 nucleotides match TRBD2. V was pared by 1 base and J by 4 bases, with 9 bases of the junction left unmatched. The V gene's germline CDR1 is SGHRS and CDR2 YFSETQ. The CDR3 covers 16 residues. This chain's CDR3 is CASSLLPAGGLYEQYF. The CDR3 DNA follows: TGCGCCAGCAGCTTGCTTCCTGCGGGAGGGTTGTACGAGCAGTACTTC. Using reference TRBV5-1 and TRBJ2-7 for the parts outside the CDR3, the full variable domain is KAGVTQTPRYLIKTRGQQVTLSCSPISGHRSVSWYQQTPGQGLQFLFEYFSETQRNKGNFPGRFSGRQFSNSRSEMNVSTLELGDSALYLCASSLLPAGGLYEQYFGPGTRLTVT.

The DNA of the CDR3 is TGTGCCAGCAGTACGGGGAAGGGGACCTATGGCTACACCTTC. Its protein product is CASSTGKGTYGYTF. The V and J genes are TRBV6-5 and TRBJ1-2, with TRBD1 as a possible D gene (5 bases). V lost 5 bases and J lost 4, with 14 bases in between. Germline-derived CDR1 and CDR2 are MNHEY and SVGAGI. CDR3 length: 14 amino acids.

The chain uses TRBV2 and TRBJ2-2; no clear D. CDR3 size: 13 residues. Germline loops: CDR1 SNHLY, CDR2 FYNNEI. Deletions cut 4 bases from V and 6 bases from J, with 9 bases between. CDR3 sequence (DNA): TGTGCCAGCAGTGTCCGAGGTTCCGGGGAGCTGTTTTTT. It specifies CASSVRGSGELFF.

DNA for the CDR3: TGTGCCAGCAGTTTTTTGGGGGCGAGCAATCAGCCCCAGCATTTT. Residues: CASSFLGASNQPQHF. This chain links TRBV28 with TRBJ1-5; D perhaps matches TRBD1 (6 bases). This CDR3 is 15 amino acids long. V dropped 3 bases and J dropped 1 base, with 10 bases sitting between them. In germline, CDR1 is MDHEN, CDR2 SYDVKM.

The rearrangement joins TRBV7-2 to TRBJ2-5; no definite D call. The germline CDR1 and CDR2 sequences are SGHTA and FQGNSA. Trimming took 0 bases from V and 3 from J, leaving 2 bases between them. This CDR3 has 12 residues. The CDR3 DNA reads TGTGCCAGCAGCTTAGCCAAAGAGACCCAGTACTTC. This translates into CASSLAKETQYF.

The V gene is TRBV7-9, the J gene TRBJ1-1, with D hard to call. The CDR3 runs to 15 residues. Germline V CDR1 and CDR2: SEHNR, FQNEAQ (reference sequence). The V end lost 5 bases, the J end lost 5 bases, and 18 bases lay between the germline ends. The CDR3 sequence: CASSKKGAVRTEAFF. CDR3 bases: TGTGCCAGCAGCAAGAAGGGTGCGGTAAGAACTGAAGCTTTCTTT.

This clone was observed once. V and J are TRBV9 and TRBJ2-2; D perhaps matches TRBD1 (5 bases). The CDR3 sequence is 15 residues long. V gave up 5 bases and J gave up 4 bases, with 15 bases separating them. The germline gives CDR1 SGDLS, CDR2 YYNGEE. The CDR3 coding sequence is TGTGCCAGCAGAGATGAAGGGGTCGGCACCGGGGAGCTGTTTTTT. This encodes CASRDEGVGTGELFF.

Regarding this clone: An end of the junction does not agree with germline; a read error may underlie this. The chain's CDR3 is CASSENLAGVCSHF. For the CDR3, the DNA is TGTGCCAGCAGTGAAAACCTAGCGGGCGTGTGTTCCCACTTC. The chain joins TRBV6-1 to TRBJ2-5; TRBD2 matches at 8 bases. The length of the CDR3 is 14 residues. CDR1 and CDR2 from the germline V gene are MNHNS and SASEGT.

In its sample, this clone was seen once. This rearrangement joins TRBV9 to TRBJ1-6; 7 nucleotides line up with TRBD1. This CDR3 region has 15 residues. Trimming took 3 bases from V and 7 from J; bases not matched to a gene: 7. Germline CDR1 SGDLS, CDR2 YYNGEE. The CDR3 DNA is TGTGCCAGCAGCGACGGGGACAGTGAGAATTCACCCCTCCACTTT. Its protein product is CASSDGDSENSPLHF. The whole variable domain, remainder taken from reference TRBV9 and TRBJ1-6, is DSGVTQTPKHLITATGQRVTLRCSPRSGDLSVYWYQQSLDQGLQFLIQYYNGEERAKGNILERFSAQQFPDLHSELNLSSLELGDSALYFCASSDGDSENSPLHFGNGTRLTVT.

This chain uses TRBV10-3 with TRBJ2-1; 8 bases agree with TRBD1. Unmatched junction bases numbered 8, after V lost 6 bases and J lost 7 bases. The CDR3 loop spans 14 amino acids. The germline gives CDR1 ENHRY, CDR2 SYGVKD. CDR3 protein: CAIRGDRQGNEQFF. CDR3 in DNA: TGTGCCATCAGGGGAGACCGACAGGGGAATGAGCAGTTCTTC.

This rearrangement joins TRBV29-1 to TRBJ2-3; possible D gene TRBD1, 6 bases. Germline values: CDR1 SQVTM, CDR2 ANQGSEA. V was pared by 7 bases and J by 5 bases, with 28 bases between. This CDR3 is 17 amino acids long. The CDR3 region has the DNA TGCAGCGCGGATGGGGGCAGTGTGGTTAGCGAGGGAGATACGCAGTATTTT. The encoded protein is CSADGGSVVSEGDTQYF.

J is TRBJ2-7 and V is TRBV4-1; TRBD1 might be the D (6 bases). V was trimmed by 1 base and J by 7 bases, leaving 20 bases between them. From germline, CDR1 is MGHRA and CDR2 YSYEKL. This CDR3 is 16 amino acids long. CDR3 protein: CASSQGGQSYVKEQYF. CDR3 bases: TGCGCCAGCAGCCAAGGAGGACAGTCCTACGTCAAGGAGCAGTACTTC.

The V call is TRBV18, the J call TRBJ1-4; D might be TRBD1 (5 bases). The V and J ends lost 2 bases and 0 bases respectively, with 10 bases between them. CDR3 length equals 16 residues. Germline V gene data show CDR1 as KGHSH and CDR2 as LQKENI. The CDR3 DNA reads as TGTGCCAGCTCACCAAACCAGGGAGCAACTAATGAAAAACTGTTTTTT. Protein: CASSPNQGATNEKLFF.

The CDR3 region has the DNA TGTGCCTGGAGAACGGACTTTACGGCCAGTACGCAGTATTTT. Encoded protein: CAWRTDFTASTQYF. This chain links TRBV30 with TRBJ2-3; TRBD2 might be the D (5 bases). Germline V gene lookup returns CDR1 GTSNPN and CDR2 SVGIG (reference sequence). The CDR3 consists of 14 residues. With 3 bases removed from V and 8 bases from J, the gap between germline ends came to 18 bases.

The J gene is TRBJ1-2, the V gene TRBV7-2; D is unclear. From germline, CDR1 is SGHTA and CDR2 FQGNSA. This CDR3 has 13 residues. The germline V and J ends were trimmed by 3 bases and 2 bases, with 7 bases remaining between them. CDR3 DNA sequence: TGTGCCAGCAGCTTCCACGGGAACTATGGCTACACCTTC. This sequence encodes CASSFHGNYGYTF.

This sequence joins TRBV28 and TRBJ1-5, with TRBD1 matching over 8 bases. The CDR3 contains 14 residues. V lost 6 bases and J lost 5; bases outside the gene matches: 6. The V gene's germline CDR1 is MDHEN and CDR2 SYDVKM. This chain's CDR3 is CASSPDRGHQPQHF. CDR3 DNA sequence: TGTGCCAGCAGCCCCGACAGGGGCCATCAGCCCCAGCATTTT.

The chain uses TRBV30 and TRBJ1-1; D remains unclear. This CDR3 is built from 15 residues. The germline V gene encodes CDR1 GTSNPN and CDR2 SVGIG (reference sequence). V was trimmed by 1 base and J by 2 bases, leaving 14 bases between them. CDR3 residues: CAWSGLLEINTEAFF. The CDR3 DNA reads TGTGCCTGGAGTGGACTACTCGAGATCAACACTGAAGCTTTCTTT.

Concerning this clone: Other DNA sequences of this sample code for an identical CDR3. The CDR3 loop is CASRSGLAGTDTQYF. CDR3 DNA: TGTGCCAGCAGATCAGGACTAGCGGGGACAGATACGCAGTATTTT. The J gene is TRBJ2-3, the V gene TRBV6-5, with 12 positions matching TRBD2. J lost 3 bases, V lost 6 bases, and 4 bases had no gene match. The CDR3 has 15 amino acids. The V gene's germline CDR1 is MNHEY and CDR2 SVGAGI.

This clone has only a few counts. The V gene is TRBV27, the J gene TRBJ2-7; 10 bases agree with TRBD2. The ends lost 6 bases at V and 7 bases at J; junction bases unmatched: 9. The CDR3 runs to 14 residues. Looked up from germline, CDR1 is MNHEY and CDR2 is SMNVEV (reference sequence). The CDR3 bases are TGTGCCAGCAGCCGGCTAGCGGGAGTCCCGGAGCAGTACTTC. Protein product: CASSRLAGVPEQYF.

The chain combines TRBV18 with TRBJ2-1; D call uncertain. CDR1 and CDR2 from the germline V gene are KGHSH and LQKENI. V was pared by 2 bases and J by 6 bases, with 14 bases between. The CDR3 runs 15 residues. The CDR3 DNA follows: TGTGCCAGCTCACCAGGGGATTCCACTCGCAATGAGCAGTTCTTC. Translated, it gives CASSPGDSTRNEQFF.

The rearrangement uses TRBV4-1 and TRBJ2-4; either TRBD1 or TRBD2 may fit D (5 bases each). This CDR3 has 15 amino acids. The V gene's germline CDR1 is MGHRA and CDR2 YSYEKL. Trimming removed 4 bases from V and 4 bases from J, with 14 bases in between. CDR3 in amino acids: CASSPRDGKKNIQYF. The CDR3 DNA sequence: TGCGCCAGCAGCCCTAGGGACGGAAAAAAAAACATTCAGTACTTC.

V and J are TRBV9 and TRBJ1-6; 7 bases agree with TRBD1. In germline, CDR1 is SGDLS, CDR2 YYNGEE. The trim removed 3 bases at V and 4 bases at J, leaving 4 bases unmatched. CDR3 length: 15 amino acids. The chain's CDR3 is CASSEQGLYNSPLHF. CDR3 bases: TGTGCCAGCAGCGAACAGGGGCTGTATAATTCACCCCTCCACTTT.

The rearrangement links TRBV5-6 to TRBJ1-1; possibly TRBD1 for D (6 bases). The CDR3 sequence is 13 residues long. The ends were cut back, 2 bases at V and 4 bases at J, with 9 bases in the middle. Germline V CDR1 and CDR2: SGHDT, YYEEEE. CDR3: CASSFTGPTEAFF. The CDR3 DNA reads TGTGCCAGCAGCTTCACAGGGCCCACTGAAGCTTTCTTT.